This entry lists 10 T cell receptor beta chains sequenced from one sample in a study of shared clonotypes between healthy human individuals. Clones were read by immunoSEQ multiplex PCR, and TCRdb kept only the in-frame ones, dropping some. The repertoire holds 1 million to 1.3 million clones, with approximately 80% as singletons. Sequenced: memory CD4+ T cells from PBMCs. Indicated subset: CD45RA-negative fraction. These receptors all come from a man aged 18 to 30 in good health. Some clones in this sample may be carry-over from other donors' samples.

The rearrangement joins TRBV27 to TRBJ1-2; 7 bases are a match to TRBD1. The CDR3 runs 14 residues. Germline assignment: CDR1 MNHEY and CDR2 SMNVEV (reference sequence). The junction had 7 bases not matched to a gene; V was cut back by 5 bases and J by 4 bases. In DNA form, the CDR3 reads TGTGCCAGCAGTCGGACAGGCTGGGGCTATGGCTACACCTTC. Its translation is CASSRTGWGYGYTF.

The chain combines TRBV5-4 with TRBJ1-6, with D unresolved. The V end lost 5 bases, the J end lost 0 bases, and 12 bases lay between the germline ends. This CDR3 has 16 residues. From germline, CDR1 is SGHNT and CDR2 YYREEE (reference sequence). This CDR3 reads CASRFSLSSYNSPLHF. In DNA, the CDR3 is TGTGCCAGCAGGTTCTCCCTAAGCTCCTATAATTCACCCCTCCACTTT.

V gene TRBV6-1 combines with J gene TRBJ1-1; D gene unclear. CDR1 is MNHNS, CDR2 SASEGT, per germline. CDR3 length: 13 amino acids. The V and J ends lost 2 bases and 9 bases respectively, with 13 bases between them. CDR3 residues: CASSERNSVKAFF. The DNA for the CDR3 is TGTGCCAGCAGTGAAAGGAACTCTGTGAAAGCTTTCTTT.

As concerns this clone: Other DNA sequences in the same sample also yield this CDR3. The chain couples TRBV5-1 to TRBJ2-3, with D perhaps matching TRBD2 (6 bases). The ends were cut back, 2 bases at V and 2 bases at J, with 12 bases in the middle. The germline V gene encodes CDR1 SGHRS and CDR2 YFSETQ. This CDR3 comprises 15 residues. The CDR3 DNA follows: TGCGCCAGCAGCTTAGGACGCGGGGCCACAGATACGCAGTATTTT. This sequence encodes CASSLGRGATDTQYF.

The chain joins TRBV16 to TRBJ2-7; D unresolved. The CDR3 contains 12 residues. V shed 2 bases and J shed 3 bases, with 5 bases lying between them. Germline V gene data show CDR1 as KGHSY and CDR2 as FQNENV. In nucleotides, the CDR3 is TGTGCCAGCAGCCAACAAGGCTACGAGCAGTACTTC. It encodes CASSQQGYEQYF.

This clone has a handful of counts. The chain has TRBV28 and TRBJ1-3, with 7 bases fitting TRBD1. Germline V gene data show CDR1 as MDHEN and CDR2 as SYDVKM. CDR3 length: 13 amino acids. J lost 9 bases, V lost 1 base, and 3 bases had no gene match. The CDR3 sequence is CASSLLRQGTIYF. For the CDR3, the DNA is TGTGCCAGCAGTTTATTGAGACAGGGCACCATATATTTT.

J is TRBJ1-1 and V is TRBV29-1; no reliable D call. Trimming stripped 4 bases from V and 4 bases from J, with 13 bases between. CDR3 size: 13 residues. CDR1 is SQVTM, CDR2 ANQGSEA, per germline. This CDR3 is CSVGTNPGTEAFF. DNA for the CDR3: TGCAGCGTTGGTACCAATCCAGGCACTGAAGCTTTCTTT.

In DNA form, the CDR3 reads TGTGCCAGCAGCGTATTAGACGCCGGGTGGGAGACCCAGTACTTC. This sequence encodes CASSVLDAGWETQYF. The V gene is TRBV9, the J gene TRBJ2-5, with unresolved D. This CDR3 has 15 residues. The V gene's germline CDR1 is SGDLS and CDR2 YYNGEE. Trimming removed 1 base at V and 5 bases at J, with 15 bases between.

The DNA for the CDR3 is TGTGCCAGTAGTATTTGGAGGGGGCCTGGAAACACCATATATTTT. As protein: CASSIWRGPGNTIYF. This sequence joins TRBV19 and TRBJ1-3; 7 bases align to TRBD1. CDR1 LNHDA and CDR2 SQIVND come from the germline V gene (reference sequence). The CDR3 is made up of 15 amino acids. After removal of 3 bases from V and 2 bases from J, the junction contained 4 bases not matched to a gene.

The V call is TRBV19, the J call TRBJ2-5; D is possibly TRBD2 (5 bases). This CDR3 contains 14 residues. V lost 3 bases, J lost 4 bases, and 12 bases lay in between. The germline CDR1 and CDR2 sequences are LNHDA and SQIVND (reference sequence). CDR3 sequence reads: CASSISGIGETQYF. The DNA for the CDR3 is TGTGCCAGTAGTATTTCGGGGATCGGAGAGACCCAGTACTTC.